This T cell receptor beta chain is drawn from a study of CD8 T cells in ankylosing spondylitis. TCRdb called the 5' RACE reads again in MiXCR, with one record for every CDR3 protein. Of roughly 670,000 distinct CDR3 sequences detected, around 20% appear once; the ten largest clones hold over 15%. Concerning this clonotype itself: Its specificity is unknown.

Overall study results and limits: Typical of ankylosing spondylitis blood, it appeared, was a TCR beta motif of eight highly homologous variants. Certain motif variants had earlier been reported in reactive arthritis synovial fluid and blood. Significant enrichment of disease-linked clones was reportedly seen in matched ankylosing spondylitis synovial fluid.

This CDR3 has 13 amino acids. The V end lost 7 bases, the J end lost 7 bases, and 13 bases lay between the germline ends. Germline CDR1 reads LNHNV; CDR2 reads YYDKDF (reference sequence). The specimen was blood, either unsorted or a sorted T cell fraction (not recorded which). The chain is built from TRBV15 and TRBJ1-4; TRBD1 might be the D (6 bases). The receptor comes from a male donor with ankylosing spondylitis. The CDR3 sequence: CATNEGEVEKLFF. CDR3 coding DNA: TGTGCCACCAACGAGGGGGAGGTTGAAAAACTGTTTTTT. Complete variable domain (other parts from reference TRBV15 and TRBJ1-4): DAMVIQNPRYQVTQFGKPVTLSCSQTLNHNVMYWYQQKSSQAPKLLFHYYDKDFNNEADTPDNFQSRRPNTSFCFLDIRSPGLGDTAMYLCATNEGEVEKLFFGSGTQLSVL.